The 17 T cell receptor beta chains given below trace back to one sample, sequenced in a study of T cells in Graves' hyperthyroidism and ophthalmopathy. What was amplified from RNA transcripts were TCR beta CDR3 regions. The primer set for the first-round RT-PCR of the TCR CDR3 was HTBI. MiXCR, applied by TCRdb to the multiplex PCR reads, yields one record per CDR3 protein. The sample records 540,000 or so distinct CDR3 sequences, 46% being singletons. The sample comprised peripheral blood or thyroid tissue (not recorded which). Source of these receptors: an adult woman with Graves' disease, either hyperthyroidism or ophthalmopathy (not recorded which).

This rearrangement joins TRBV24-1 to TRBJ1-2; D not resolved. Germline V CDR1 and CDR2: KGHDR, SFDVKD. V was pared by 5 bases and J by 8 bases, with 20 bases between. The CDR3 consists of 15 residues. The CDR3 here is CATSAIRALREGYTF. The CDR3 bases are TGTGCCACCAGTGCTATCCGGGCCCTGCGGGAAGGCTACACCTTC.

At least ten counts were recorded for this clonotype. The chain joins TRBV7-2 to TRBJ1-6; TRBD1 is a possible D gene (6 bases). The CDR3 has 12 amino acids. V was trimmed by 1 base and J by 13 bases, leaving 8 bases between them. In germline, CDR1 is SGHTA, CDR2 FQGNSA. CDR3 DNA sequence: TGTGCCAGCAGCTTAGTGGGGGGCCCCCTCCACTTT. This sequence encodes CASSLVGGPLHF.

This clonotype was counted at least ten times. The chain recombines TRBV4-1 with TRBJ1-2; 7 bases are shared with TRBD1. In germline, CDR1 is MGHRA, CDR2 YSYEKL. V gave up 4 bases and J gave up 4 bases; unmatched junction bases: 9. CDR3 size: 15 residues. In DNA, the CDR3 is TGCGCCAGCAGCCGACCGGGACAGCGCGTCTATGGCTACACCTTC. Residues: CASSRPGQRVYGYTF.

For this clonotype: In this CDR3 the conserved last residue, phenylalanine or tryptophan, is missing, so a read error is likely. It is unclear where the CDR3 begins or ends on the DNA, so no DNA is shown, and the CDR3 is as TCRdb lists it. CDR3 residues: CASSPYSY. The V gene is TRBV7-2, the J gene TRBJ1-2. The CDR3 has 8 residues if both end residues are counted. Germline CDR1 and CDR2: SGHTA and FQGNSA.

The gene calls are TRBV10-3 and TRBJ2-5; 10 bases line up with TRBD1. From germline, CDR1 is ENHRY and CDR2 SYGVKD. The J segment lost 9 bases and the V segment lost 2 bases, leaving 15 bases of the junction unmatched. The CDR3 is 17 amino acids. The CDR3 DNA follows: TGTGCCATCAGTGAGCTTTTGACAGGGGGCCTCAATCAGCCCCAGTACTTC. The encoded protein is CAISELLTGGLNQPQYF.

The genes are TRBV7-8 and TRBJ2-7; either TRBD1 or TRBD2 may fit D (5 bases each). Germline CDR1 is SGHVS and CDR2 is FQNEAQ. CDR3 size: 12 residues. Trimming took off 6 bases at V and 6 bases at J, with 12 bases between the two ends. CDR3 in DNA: TGTGCCAGCAGTTCGATAGGGACCGAGCAGTACTTC. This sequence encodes CASSSIGTEQYF.

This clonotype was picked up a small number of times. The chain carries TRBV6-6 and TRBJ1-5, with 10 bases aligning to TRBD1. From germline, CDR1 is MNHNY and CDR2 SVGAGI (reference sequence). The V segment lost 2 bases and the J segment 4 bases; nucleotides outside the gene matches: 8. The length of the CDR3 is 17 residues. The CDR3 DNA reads TGTGCCAGCAGTTACGCCGGGACAGGGGCCACTAATCAGCCCCAGCATTTT. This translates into CASSYAGTGATNQPQHF.

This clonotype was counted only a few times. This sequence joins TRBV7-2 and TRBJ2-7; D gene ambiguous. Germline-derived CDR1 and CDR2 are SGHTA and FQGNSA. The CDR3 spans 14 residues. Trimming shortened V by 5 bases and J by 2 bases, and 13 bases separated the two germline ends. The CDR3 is CASSPGRVTYEQYF. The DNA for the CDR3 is TGTGCCAGCAGCCCCGGACGGGTTACCTACGAGCAGTACTTC.

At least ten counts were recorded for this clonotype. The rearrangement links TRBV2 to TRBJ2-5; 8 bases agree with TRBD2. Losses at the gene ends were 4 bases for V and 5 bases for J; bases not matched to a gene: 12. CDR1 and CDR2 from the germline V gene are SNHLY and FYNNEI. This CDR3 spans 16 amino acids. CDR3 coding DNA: TGTGCCAGCAGTGCGATGGGACGACTAGCGAGTGAGACCCAGTACTTC. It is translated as CASSAMGRLASETQYF.

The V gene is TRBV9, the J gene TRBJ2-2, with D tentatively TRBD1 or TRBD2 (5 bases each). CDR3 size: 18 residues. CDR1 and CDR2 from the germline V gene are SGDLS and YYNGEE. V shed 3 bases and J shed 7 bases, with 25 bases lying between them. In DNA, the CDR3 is TGTGCCAGCAGCGGATCCCGGGACGGGTCCTACGAGCGCGGGGAGCTGTTTTTT. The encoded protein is CASSGSRDGSYERGELFF.

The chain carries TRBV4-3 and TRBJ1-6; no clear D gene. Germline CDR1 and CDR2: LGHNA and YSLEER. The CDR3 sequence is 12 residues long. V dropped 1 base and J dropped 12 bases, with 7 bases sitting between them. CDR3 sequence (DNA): TGCGCCAGCAGCCAAGTTGGAGGACCCCTCCACTTT. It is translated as CASSQVGGPLHF.

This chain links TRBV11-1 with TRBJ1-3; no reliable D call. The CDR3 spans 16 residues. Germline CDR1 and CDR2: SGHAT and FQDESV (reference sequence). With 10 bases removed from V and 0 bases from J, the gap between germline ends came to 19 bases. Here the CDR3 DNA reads TGTGCCAATGCCCGTGGAGCTCAGAACTCTGGAAACACCATATATTTT. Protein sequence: CANARGAQNSGNTIYF.

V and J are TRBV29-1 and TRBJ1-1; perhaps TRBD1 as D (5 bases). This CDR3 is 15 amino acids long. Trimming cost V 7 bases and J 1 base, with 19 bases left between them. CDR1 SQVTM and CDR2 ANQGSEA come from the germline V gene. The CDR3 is CSGFVLGHRNTEAFF. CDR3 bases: TGCAGCGGTTTTGTTTTAGGACACCGGAACACTGAAGCTTTCTTT.

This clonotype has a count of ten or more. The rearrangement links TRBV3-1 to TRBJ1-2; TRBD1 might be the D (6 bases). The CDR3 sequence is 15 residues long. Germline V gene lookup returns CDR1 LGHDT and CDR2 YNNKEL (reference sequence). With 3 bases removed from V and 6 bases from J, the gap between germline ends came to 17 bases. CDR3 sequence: CASSQPRDTRDGYTF. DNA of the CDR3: TGTGCCAGCAGCCAGCCCCGGGACACTAGAGATGGCTACACCTTC.

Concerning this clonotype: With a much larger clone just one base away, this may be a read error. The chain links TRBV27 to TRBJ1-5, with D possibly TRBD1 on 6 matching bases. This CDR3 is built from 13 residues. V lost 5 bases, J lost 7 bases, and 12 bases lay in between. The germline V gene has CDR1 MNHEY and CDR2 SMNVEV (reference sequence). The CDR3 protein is CASSMGGPQPQHF. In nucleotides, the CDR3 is TGTGCCAGCAGTATGGGGGGCCCACAGCCCCAGCATTTT.

DNA for the CDR3: TGTGCCAGCAGTGGGCGAGGGCCGCAAGAGACCCAGTACTTC. This gives the protein CASSGRGPQETQYF. The chain recombines TRBV2 with TRBJ2-5, with D perhaps TRBD2 (5 bases). Germline assignment: CDR1 SNHLY and CDR2 FYNNEI. V was clipped by 4 bases and J by 2 bases, with 11 bases between them. CDR3 length: 14 amino acids. Full variable domain (missing parts from reference TRBV2 and TRBJ2-5): EPEVTQTPSHQVTQMGQEVILRCVPISNHLYFYWYRQILGQKVEFLVSFYNNEISEKSEIFDDQFSVERPDGSNFTLKIRSTKLEDSAMYFCASSGRGPQETQYFGPGTRLLVL.

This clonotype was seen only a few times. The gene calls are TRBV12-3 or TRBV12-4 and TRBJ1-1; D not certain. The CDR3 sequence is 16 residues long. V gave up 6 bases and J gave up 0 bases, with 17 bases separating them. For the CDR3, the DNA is TGTGCCAGCAGGCCAGATTATGGTGACATGAACACTGAAGCTTTCTTT. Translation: CASRPDYGDMNTEAFF.